This T cell receptor (beta chain) is drawn from a study of T cell responses to AZD1222 COVID-19 vaccine. Profiled with immunoSEQ multiplex PCR; TCRdb holds only in-frame clones, not every one. The sample yields 80,000 or so clones, 90% seen once. Germline CDR1 and CDR2: SGHVS and FNYEAQ. The CDR3 extends over 15 amino acids. V lost 5 bases, J lost 1 base, and 5 bases stayed unmatched. This clonotype was sampled from an adult who received the AZD1222 COVID-19 vaccine. The rearrangement joins TRBV7-6 to TRBJ2-3; the match to TRBD1 covers 8 bases. Here the sequenced sample was peripheral blood, taken 28 days after the second AZD1222 dose. CDR3 sequence reads: CASSRDRGGTDTQYF. The CDR3 DNA is TGTGCCAGCAGCAGAGACAGGGGCGGCACAGATACGCAGTATTTT.